The entry below gives a single T cell receptor beta chain sequence along with its context. Its antigen remains unknown. The length of the CDR3 is 15 residues. Germline V gives CDR1 LNHDA, CDR2 SQIVND (reference sequence). The V and J ends lost 5 bases and 4 bases respectively, with 15 bases between them. The data were obtained in a study of shared clonotypes between healthy human individuals. Whole-study context: CD4 naive and memory got three plates each, CD8 naive two, CD8 memory one.

Measured with immunoSEQ multiplex PCR; TCRdb has only the in-frame clones, and not every one. Counted here are 1.6 million or so clones, roughly 97% occurring once; the ten biggest clones make up 1.2%. Study observations and caveats: Relative to clonotypes present in all four donors, those not shared had lower generation probabilities. Among a handful of donors, about 5% of naive CD4 clonotypes were found in common.

The chain employs TRBV19 and TRBJ1-5; no clear D gene. This sequence was found in a man aged 30 to 39 in good health. The sample comprised naive CD4+ T cells sorted from blood. Described subset: CD45RA+ positively selected. This CDR3 is CASSAPSSSNQPQHF. CDR3 DNA: TGTGCCAGTAGTGCCCCGAGCAGTTCTAATCAGCCCCAGCATTTT.